A selection of T cell receptor beta chains follows, all from one sample in a study of T cells in localized non-small cell lung cancer. Using immunoSEQ multiplex PCR, the repertoire was profiled, and TCRdb retains in-frame clones only, with some absent. The data contain 2,000 or so clones, 25% of them seen just once; the ten biggest clones take up about 16%. Sequences were derived from normal lung tissue next to the tumor, sampled before any cancer treatment. These receptor sequences come from an older female donor with stage III squamous cell lung carcinoma. Each CDR3 is given with its conserved first and last residue. A D gene is named only where the DNA matches it firmly. Rows may omit the clone size; those that give it use once, few, many or a size class.

clone_size: few
d_call: NA
j_call: TRBJ1-2
v_call: TRBV9
cdr3_aa: CASQRDGGDGYTF
cdr3_nt: TGTGCCAGTCAAAGGGACGGCGGGGATGGCTACACCTTC

clone_size: NA
d_call: TRBD1
j_call: TRBJ1-6
v_call: TRBV19
cdr3_aa: CASNPDRGESPLHF
cdr3_nt: TGTGCCAGTAACCCTGACAGGGGCGAGTCACCCCTCCACTTT

clone_size: NA
d_call: NA
j_call: TRBJ2-1
v_call: TRBV5-1
cdr3_aa: CASSLGGMTFYNEQFF
cdr3_nt: TGCGCCAGCAGCTTGGGAGGTATGACTTTCTACAATGAGCAGTTCTTC

clone_size: few
d_call: NA
j_call: TRBJ2-1
v_call: TRBV6-8
cdr3_aa: CASTSTVSSYNEQFF
cdr3_nt: TGTGCCAGCACGTCTACGGTGAGCTCCTACAATGAGCAGTTCTTC

clone_size: few
d_call: TRBD1
j_call: TRBJ1-4
v_call: TRBV18
cdr3_aa: CASSPALGQRNEKLFF
cdr3_nt: TGTGCCAGCTCACCAGCGTTGGGACAGCGAAATGAAAAACTGTTTTTT

clone_size: NA
d_call: NA
j_call: TRBJ2-5
v_call: TRBV7-5
cdr3_aa: CASSLTGQGLETQYF
cdr3_nt: TGTGCCAGCAGCTTAACGGGACAGGGTCTGGAGACCCAGTACTTC

clone_size: medium-sized
d_call: NA
j_call: TRBJ2-7
v_call: TRBV6-8
cdr3_aa: CASSRGFLYEQYF
cdr3_nt: TGTGCCAGCAGCCGTGGGTTCCTCTACGAGCAGTACTTC

clone_size: NA
d_call: NA
j_call: TRBJ1-2
v_call: TRBV11-3
cdr3_aa: CASSPRQEPYYGYTF
cdr3_nt: TGTGCCAGCAGCCCAAGACAGGAACCTTACTATGGCTACACCTTC

clone_size: few
d_call: NA
j_call: TRBJ2-7
v_call: TRBV15
cdr3_aa: CATSSDRRTREQYF
cdr3_nt: TGTGCCACCAGCAGCGACAGACGGACCCGCGAGCAGTACTTC

clone_size: NA
d_call: NA
j_call: TRBJ2-1
v_call: TRBV29-1
cdr3_aa: CSVEDQAGATFF
cdr3_nt: TGCAGCGTTGAAGATCAAGCAGGGGCTACGTTCTTC

clone_size: NA
d_call: NA
j_call: TRBJ2-7
v_call: TRBV19
cdr3_aa: CASSRDSGPGGYEQYF
cdr3_nt: TGTGCCAGTAGTAGAGATTCGGGACCGGGCGGCTACGAGCAGTACTTC

clone_size: medium-sized
d_call: NA
j_call: TRBJ1-1
v_call: TRBV11-3
cdr3_aa: CASSPDRIRTEAFF
cdr3_nt: TGTGCCAGCAGCCCGGACAGAATCCGGACTGAAGCTTTCTTT

clone_size: NA
d_call: NA
j_call: TRBJ1-5
v_call: TRBV14
cdr3_aa: CASSQGRGMGDQPQHF
cdr3_nt: TGTGCCAGCAGCCAAGGGAGAGGGATGGGCGATCAGCCCCAGCATTTT

clone_size: NA
d_call: TRBD1
j_call: TRBJ1-5
v_call: TRBV28
cdr3_aa: CASRLLGTGYQPQHF
cdr3_nt: TGTGCCAGCAGGTTATTGGGGACAGGGTATCAGCCCCAGCATTTT

clone_size: NA
d_call: TRBD1
j_call: TRBJ1-1
v_call: TRBV5-1
cdr3_aa: CASSLWTGGAEEAFF
cdr3_nt: TGCGCCAGCAGCCTATGGACAGGGGGCGCAGAAGAAGCTTTCTTT

clone_size: few
d_call: NA
j_call: TRBJ1-3
v_call: TRBV7-2
cdr3_aa: CASSSGRFSGNTIYF
cdr3_nt: TGTGCCAGCAGCTCCGGACGGTTCTCTGGAAACACCATATATTTT

clone_size: large
d_call: NA
j_call: TRBJ1-1
v_call: TRBV6-8
cdr3_aa: CASRASMNTEAFF
cdr3_nt: TGTGCCAGCAGGGCAAGTATGAACACTGAAGCTTTCTTT

clone_size: NA
d_call: TRBD2
j_call: TRBJ2-2
v_call: TRBV16
cdr3_aa: CASSQKAGSTGELFF
cdr3_nt: TGTGCCAGCAGCCAAAAAGCGGGGTCCACCGGGGAGCTGTTTTTT

clone_size: few
d_call: NA
j_call: TRBJ2-2
v_call: TRBV11-3
cdr3_aa: CASSSHGGTGELFF
cdr3_nt: TGTGCCAGCAGCTCCCATGGTGGGACCGGGGAGCTGTTTTTT

clone_size: NA
d_call: TRBD1
j_call: TRBJ1-1
v_call: TRBV11-3
cdr3_aa: CASSSQGQGVTEAFF
cdr3_nt: TGTGCCAGCAGTAGCCAGGGGCAGGGGGTCACTGAAGCTTTCTTT

clone_size: NA
d_call: NA
j_call: TRBJ1-2
v_call: TRBV6-8
cdr3_aa: CASSTPGGYGYTF
cdr3_nt: TGTGCCAGCAGTACCCCGGGGGGTTATGGCTACACCTTC

clone_size: NA
d_call: NA
j_call: TRBJ1-5
v_call: TRBV2
cdr3_aa: CASSELGGQYSNQPQHF
cdr3_nt: TGTGCCAGCAGTGAATTGGGGGGGCAATATAGCAATCAGCCCCAGCATTTT

clone_size: NA
d_call: NA
j_call: TRBJ2-7
v_call: TRBV11-3
cdr3_aa: CASSLGSGKQYEQYF
cdr3_nt: TGTGCCAGCAGCTTAGGAAGTGGGAAGCAGTACGAGCAGTACTTC

clone_size: few
d_call: NA
j_call: TRBJ1-2
v_call: TRBV11-3
cdr3_aa: CASSPQGGRFYGYTF
cdr3_nt: TGTGCCAGCAGCCCCCAGGGCGGCAGATTCTATGGCTACACCTTC

clone_size: few
d_call: NA
j_call: TRBJ1-1
v_call: TRBV29-1
cdr3_aa: CSVALNRLNTEAFF
cdr3_nt: TGCAGCGTCGCCCTCAACAGGCTAAACACTGAAGCTTTCTTT

clone_size: NA
d_call: NA
j_call: TRBJ2-3
v_call: TRBV9
cdr3_aa: CASSQGVSFSTDTQYF
cdr3_nt: TGTGCCAGCAGCCAGGGAGTATCTTTTAGCACAGATACGCAGTATTTT

clone_size: medium-sized
d_call: NA
j_call: TRBJ2-7
v_call: TRBV11-3
cdr3_aa: CASSPSGRTYEQYF
cdr3_nt: TGTGCCAGCAGCCCTTCCGGGAGAACTTACGAGCAGTACTTC

clone_size: NA
d_call: NA
j_call: TRBJ1-2
v_call: TRBV28
cdr3_aa: CATLLRINYGYTF
cdr3_nt: TGTGCCACCCTACTGCGGATTAACTATGGCTACACCTTC

clone_size: NA
d_call: TRBD1
j_call: TRBJ2-6
v_call: TRBV6-8
cdr3_aa: CASSYLTGGAFSGGANVLTF
cdr3_nt: TGTGCCAGCAGTTACCTGACAGGGGGCGCTTTTTCTGGTGGGGCCAACGTCCTGACTTTC

clone_size: NA
d_call: TRBD1
j_call: TRBJ2-1
v_call: TRBV10-2
cdr3_aa: CASSEIQGWEQFF
cdr3_nt: TGCGCCAGCAGTGAAATACAGGGGTGGGAGCAGTTCTTC

clone_size: medium-sized
d_call: NA
j_call: TRBJ1-1
v_call: TRBV6-8
cdr3_aa: CASSSGKNTEAFF
cdr3_nt: TGTGCCAGCAGTTCAGGGAAAAACACTGAAGCTTTCTTT

clone_size: large
d_call: NA
j_call: TRBJ1-1
v_call: TRBV29-1
cdr3_aa: CSVERGSTTEAFF
cdr3_nt: TGCAGCGTTGAACGGGGATCGACTACTGAAGCTTTCTTT